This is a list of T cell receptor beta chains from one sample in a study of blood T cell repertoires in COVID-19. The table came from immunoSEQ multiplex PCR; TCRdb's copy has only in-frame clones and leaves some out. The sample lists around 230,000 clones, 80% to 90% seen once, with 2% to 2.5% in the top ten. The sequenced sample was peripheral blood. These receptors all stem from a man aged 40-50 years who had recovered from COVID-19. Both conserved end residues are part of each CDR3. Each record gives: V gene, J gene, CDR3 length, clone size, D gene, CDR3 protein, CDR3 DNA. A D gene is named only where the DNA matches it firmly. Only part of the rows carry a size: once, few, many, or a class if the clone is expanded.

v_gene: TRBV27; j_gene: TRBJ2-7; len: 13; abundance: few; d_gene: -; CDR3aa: CASSFGIGYEQYF; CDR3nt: TGTGCCAGCAGTTTCGGGATTGGCTACGAGCAGTACTTC
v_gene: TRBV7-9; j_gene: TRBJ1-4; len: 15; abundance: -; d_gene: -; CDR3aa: CASSRDGATNEKLFF; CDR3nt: TGTGCCAGCAGCCGCGACGGAGCAACTAATGAAAAACTGTTTTTT
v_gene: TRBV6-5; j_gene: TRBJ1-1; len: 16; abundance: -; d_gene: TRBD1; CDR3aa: CASSWRQGTMNTEAFF; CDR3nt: TGTGCCAGCAGTTGGAGACAGGGGACAATGAACACTGAAGCTTTCTTT
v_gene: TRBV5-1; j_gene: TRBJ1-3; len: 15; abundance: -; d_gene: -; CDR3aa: CASSLVEGAGNTIYF; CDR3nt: TGCGCCAGCAGCTTGGTAGAGGGTGCCGGAAACACCATATATTTT
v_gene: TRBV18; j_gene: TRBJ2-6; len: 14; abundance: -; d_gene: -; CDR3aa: CASSADSGANVLTF; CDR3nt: TGTGCCAGCTCAGCGGACTCTGGGGCCAACGTCCTGACTTTC
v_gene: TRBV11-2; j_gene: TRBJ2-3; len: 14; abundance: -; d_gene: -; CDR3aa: CASSLDTFPDTQYF; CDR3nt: TGTGCCAGCAGCTTGGACACTTTTCCAGATACGCAGTATTTT
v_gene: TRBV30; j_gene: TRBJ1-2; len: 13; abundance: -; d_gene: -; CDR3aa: CAWMDYRKIGYTF; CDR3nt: TGTGCCTGGATGGATTACAGGAAAATAGGCTACACCTTC
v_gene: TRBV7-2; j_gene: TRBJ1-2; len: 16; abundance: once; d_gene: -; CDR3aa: CASSSPLRTVTGGYTF; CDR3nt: TGTGCCAGCAGCTCGCCTCTACGGACAGTAACTGGTGGCTACACCTTC
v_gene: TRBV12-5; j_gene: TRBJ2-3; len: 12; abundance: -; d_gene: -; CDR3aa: CASGLVADTQYF; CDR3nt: TGTGCTAGTGGTTTGGTCGCAGATACGCAGTATTTT
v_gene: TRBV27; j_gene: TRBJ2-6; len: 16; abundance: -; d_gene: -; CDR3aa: CASSFWRASGANVLTF; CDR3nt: TGTGCCAGCAGTTTTTGGAGAGCCTCTGGGGCCAACGTCCTGACTTTC
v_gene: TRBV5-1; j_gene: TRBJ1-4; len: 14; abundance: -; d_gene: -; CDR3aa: CASKRTETNEKLFF; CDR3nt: TGCGCCAGCAAGCGGACAGAAACTAATGAAAAACTGTTTTTT
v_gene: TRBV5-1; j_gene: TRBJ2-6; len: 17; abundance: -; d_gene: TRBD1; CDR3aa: CASRPGTGGSGANVLTF; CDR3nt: TGCGCCAGTAGGCCCGGGACAGGGGGATCTGGGGCCAACGTCCTGACTTTC
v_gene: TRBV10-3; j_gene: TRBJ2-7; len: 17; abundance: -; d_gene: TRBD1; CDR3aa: CAISDPTGTGASYEQYF; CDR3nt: TGTGCCATCAGTGATCCGACGGGGACAGGGGCCTCCTACGAGCAGTACTTC
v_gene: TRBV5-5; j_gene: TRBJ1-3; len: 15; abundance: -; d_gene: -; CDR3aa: CASSLFPSSGNTIYF; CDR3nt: TGTGCCAGCAGCTTGTTTCCGAGTTCTGGAAACACCATATATTTT
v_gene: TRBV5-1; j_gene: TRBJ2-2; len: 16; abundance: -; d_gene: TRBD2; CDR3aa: CASSLGRGAVTGELFF; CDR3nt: TGCGCCAGCAGCTTGGGGCGGGGGGCCGTGACCGGGGAGCTGTTTTTT
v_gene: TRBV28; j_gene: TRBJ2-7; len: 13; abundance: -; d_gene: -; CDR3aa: CASSFGGSRLQYF; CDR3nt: TGTGCCAGCAGTTTTGGAGGGTCCCGGTTGCAGTACTTC
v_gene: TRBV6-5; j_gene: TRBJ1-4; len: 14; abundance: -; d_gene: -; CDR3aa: CASSSGATNEKLFF; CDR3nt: TGTGCCAGCAGTTCAGGGGCCACTAATGAAAAACTGTTTTTT
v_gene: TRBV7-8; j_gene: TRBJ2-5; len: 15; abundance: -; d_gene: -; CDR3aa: CASIKTGGLTETQYF; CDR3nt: TGTGCCAGCATCAAGACCGGCGGACTGACGGAGACCCAGTACTTC
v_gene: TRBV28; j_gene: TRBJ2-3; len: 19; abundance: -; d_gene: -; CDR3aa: CASSSRRASREISTDTQYF; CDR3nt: TGTGCCAGCAGTTCCCGTCGGGCTAGCAGAGAAATAAGCACAGATACGCAGTATTTT
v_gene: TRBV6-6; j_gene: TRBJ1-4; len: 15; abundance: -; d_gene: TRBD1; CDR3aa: CASSYRGQGNEKLFF; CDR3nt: TGTGCCAGCAGTTACAGGGGACAGGGGAATGAAAAACTGTTTTTT
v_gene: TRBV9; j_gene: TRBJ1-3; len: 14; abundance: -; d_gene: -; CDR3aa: CASDTGNSGNTIYF; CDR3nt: TGTGCCAGCGATACAGGGAACTCTGGAAACACCATATATTTT
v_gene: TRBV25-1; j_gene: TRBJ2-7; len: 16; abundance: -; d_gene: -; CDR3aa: CASSDPRGREDYEQYF; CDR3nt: TGTGCCAGCAGTGACCCCCGGGGCAGGGAGGACTACGAGCAGTACTTC
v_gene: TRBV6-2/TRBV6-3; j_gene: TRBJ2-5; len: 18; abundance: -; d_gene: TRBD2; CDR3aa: CASSGPRTSDIKGETQYF; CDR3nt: TGTGCCAGCAGCGGTCCCCGGACTAGCGACATAAAGGGGGAGACCCAGTACTTC
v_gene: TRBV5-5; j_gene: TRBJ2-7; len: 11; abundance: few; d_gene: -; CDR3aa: CASRDTYEQYF; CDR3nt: TGTGCCAGCCGGGACACCTACGAGCAGTACTTC
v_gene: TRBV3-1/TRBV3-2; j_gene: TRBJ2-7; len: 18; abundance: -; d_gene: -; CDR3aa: CASRSRGPNAGSTYEQYF; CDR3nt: TGTGCCAGTAGATCGAGAGGGCCTAATGCGGGAAGCACGTACGAGCAGTACTTC
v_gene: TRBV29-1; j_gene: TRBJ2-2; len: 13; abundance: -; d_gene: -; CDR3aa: CSVRDSNTGELFF; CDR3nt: TGCAGCGTCCGGGACTCAAACACCGGGGAGCTGTTTTTT
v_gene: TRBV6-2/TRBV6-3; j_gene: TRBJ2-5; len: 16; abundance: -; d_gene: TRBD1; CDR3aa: CASSYSPEGAGETQYF; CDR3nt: TGTGCCAGCAGTTACTCGCCCGAGGGGGCGGGAGAGACCCAGTACTTC
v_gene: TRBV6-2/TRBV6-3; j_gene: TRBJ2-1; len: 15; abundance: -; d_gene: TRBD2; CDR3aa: CASSVLAGGSFEQFF; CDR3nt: TGTGCCAGCAGTGTACTAGCGGGAGGTTCTTTCGAGCAGTTCTTC
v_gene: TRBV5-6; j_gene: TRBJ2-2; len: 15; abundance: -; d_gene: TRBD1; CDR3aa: CASSYRDRSDRELFF; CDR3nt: TGTGCCAGCAGCTACCGGGACAGGAGCGACAGGGAGCTGTTTTTT
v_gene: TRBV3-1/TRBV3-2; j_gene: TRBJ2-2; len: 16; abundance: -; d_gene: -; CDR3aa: CASSQGATSNTGELFF; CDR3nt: TGTGCCAGCAGCCAAGGCGCGACATCGAACACCGGGGAGCTGTTTTTT
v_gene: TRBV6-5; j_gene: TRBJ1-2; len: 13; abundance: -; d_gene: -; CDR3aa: CASRSGTRSGYTF; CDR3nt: TGTGCCAGCAGGTCCGGGACTCGCAGTGGCTACACCTTC
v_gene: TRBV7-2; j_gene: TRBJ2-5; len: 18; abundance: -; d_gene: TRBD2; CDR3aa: CASSPQPMASGRRETQYF; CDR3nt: TGTGCCAGCAGCCCTCAACCCATGGCTAGCGGGAGACGTGAGACCCAGTACTTC
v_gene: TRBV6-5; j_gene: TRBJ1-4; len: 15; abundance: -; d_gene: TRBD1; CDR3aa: CASRQLGQGNEKLFF; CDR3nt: TGTGCCAGTAGACAGTTGGGACAGGGAAATGAAAAACTGTTTTTT